This paragraph covers one T cell receptor (beta chain) sequence. The record originates from a study of blood T cell repertoires in COVID-19. Across the study: In each case, the material was cDNA or gDNA derived from T cells, B-cell-depleted T cells, or PBMCs.

V was clipped by 4 bases and J by 2 bases; unmatched bases: 9. The germline V gene encodes CDR1 MNHEY and CDR2 SMNVEV (reference sequence). This CDR3 is 16 amino acids long. In the authors' methods: Counts of nucleated cells, estimated from reference gene primer amplification, were obtained. Some clones are missing from TCRdb's copy, which holds only in-frame ones; the method was immunoSEQ multiplex PCR. V, J and clone size reflect that table, while D and trimming were determined from the DNA. The data show roughly 250,000 clones, over 70% seen once. The chain is built from TRBV27 and TRBJ2-7; 9 nucleotides align to TRBD1. The sequenced sample consisted of peripheral blood. This clonotype was obtained from a middle-aged man with active or convalescent COVID-19. This CDR3 is CASSSPPGQGTYEQYF. The DNA of the CDR3 is TGTGCCAGCAGTTCCCCCCCGGGACAGGGAACCTACGAGCAGTACTTC.